This entry lists 5 T cell receptor beta chains sequenced from one sample in a study of cytomegalovirus exposure and HLA in healthy donors. PCR was performed using 60 Vbeta and 13 Jbeta primers. Profiling relied on immunoSEQ multiplex PCR, and the TCRdb table lists in-frame clones only, not all of them. Here the sample spans about 100,000 clones, around 84% being singletons. Sequences were obtained from PBMCs. These receptors all stem from a woman aged 18-29 years in good health and CMV-seronegative.

This chain connects TRBV30 to TRBJ1-1, with D hard to call. CDR1 is GTSNPN and CDR2 is SVGIG in the germline V gene (reference sequence). Trimming stripped 2 bases from V and 3 bases from J, with 19 bases between. The length of the CDR3 is 16 residues. Written as DNA, the CDR3 is TGTGCCTGGAGTCGCGCGCTCGGGGTGTTCTACACTGAAGCTTTCTTT. It translates to CAWSRALGVFYTEAFF.

This clone has a handful of counts. This CDR3 is CASSQDRFFSGANVLTF. The CDR3 coding sequence is TGCGCCAGCAGCCAAGACAGGTTTTTCTCTGGGGCCAACGTCCTGACTTTC. The V and J genes are TRBV4-3 and TRBJ2-6; D is uncertain. The CDR3 length is 17 residues. The V end was cut by 0 bases, the J end by 0 bases, with 9 bases between. CDR1 is LGHNA and CDR2 is YSLEER in the germline V gene.

This clone was recorded once. The chain joins TRBV2 to TRBJ1-5; D is unclear. Trimming cost V 8 bases and J 5 bases, with 13 bases left between them. CDR3 length: 13 amino acids. Per germline, CDR1 SNHLY and CDR2 FYNNEI. The CDR3: CASVGDPYQPQHF. The DNA of the CDR3 is TGTGCCAGCGTCGGGGATCCCTATCAGCCCCAGCATTTT.

The table lists this clone with a few counts. The V and J genes are TRBV4-1 and TRBJ1-2; 7 nucleotides line up with TRBD1. Unmatched junction bases numbered 6, after V lost 3 bases and J lost 8 bases. The CDR3 is 13 residues long. CDR1 MGHRA and CDR2 YSYEKL come from the germline V gene. In DNA, the CDR3 is TGCGCCAGCAGCCACCAGACAGGGAGAGGCTACACCTTC. Its protein product is CASSHQTGRGYTF.

The chain carries TRBV5-4 and TRBJ2-5; 7 bases map to TRBD1. The germline V gene encodes CDR1 SGHNT and CDR2 YYREEE (reference sequence). The ends lost 4 bases at V and 0 bases at J; junction bases unmatched: 3. There are 14 residues in the CDR3. In nucleotides, the CDR3 is TGTGCCAGCAGCCCAGGGACAGACCAAGAGACCCAGTACTTC. Its protein product is CASSPGTDQETQYF.